These 23 T cell receptor beta chains came from one sample sequenced in a study of T cells in localized non-small cell lung cancer. Method: immunoSEQ multiplex PCR; TCRdb's copy keeps in-frame clones and lacks some. This table holds over 8,000 clones, 92% found once. The material was peripheral blood, obtained before any cancer treatment. The receptors were gathered from a woman aged 35-75 years with stage I squamous cell lung carcinoma.

V usage is TRBV30 and J usage is TRBJ1-1; TRBD1 might be the D (5 bases). CDR3 length: 15 residues. Looked up from germline, CDR1 is GTSNPN and CDR2 is SVGIG (reference sequence). V was clipped by 3 bases and J by 4 bases, with 18 bases between them. In nucleotides, the CDR3 is TGTGCCTGGAGCACCCTACTGGGGACTCTCACTGAAGCTTTCTTT. It encodes CAWSTLLGTLTEAFF.

The chain combines TRBV18 with TRBJ2-5; TRBD2 matches at 8 bases. The V segment lost 10 bases and the J segment 5 bases; nucleotides outside the gene matches: 9. The CDR3 length is 13 residues. CDR1 is KGHSH and CDR2 is LQKENI in the germline V gene. CDR3 sequence reads: CATLAGGRETQYF. Written as DNA, the CDR3 is TGTGCCACCCTTGCGGGGGGCCGGGAGACCCAGTACTTC.

The gene calls are TRBV6-1 and TRBJ1-1, with a weak D call TRBD1 (5 bases). Trimming took 4 bases from V and 3 from J, leaving 12 bases between them. The CDR3 spans 14 residues. Germline CDR1 MNHNS, CDR2 SASEGT. For the CDR3, the DNA is TGTGCCAGCAGTGGAAACAGAGGGGACACTGAAGCTTTCTTT. Amino acid sequence: CASSGNRGDTEAFF.

The chain joins TRBV7-2 to TRBJ2-1; 11 bases map to TRBD2. Germline lookup yields CDR1 SGHTA and CDR2 FQGNSA. V lost 3 bases, J lost 4 bases, and 5 bases stayed unmatched. The CDR3 runs to 16 residues. DNA for the CDR3: TGTGCCAGCAGCTTTAGCGGGGGGGCCAATTACAATGAGCAGTTCTTC. Its translation is CASSFSGGANYNEQFF.

The genes are TRBV2 and TRBJ1-4; unclear D gene. CDR1 and CDR2 (germline): SNHLY, FYNNEI. This CDR3 is 16 amino acids long. V dropped 2 bases and J dropped 0 bases, with 10 bases sitting between them. The CDR3 DNA follows: TGTGCCAGCAGTGAACCCCACGGTTCAACTAATGAAAAACTGTTTTTT. Its translation: CASSEPHGSTNEKLFF. The full variable domain, in which reference TRBV2 and TRBJ1-4 provide the parts outside the CDR3, is EPEVTQTPSHQVTQMGQEVILRCVPISNHLYFYWYRQILGQKVEFLVSFYNNEISEKSEIFDDQFSVERPDGSNFTLKIRSTKLEDSAMYFCASSEPHGSTNEKLFFGSGTQLSVL.

This clone appeared a single time. CDR3 coding DNA: TGTGCCAGCAGACCGACAGGGGGGAGGTACTATGGCTACACCTTC. Its protein is CASRPTGGRYYGYTF. The chain combines TRBV27 with TRBJ1-2; 9 nucleotides agree with TRBD1. This CDR3 is 15 amino acids long. Per the germline V gene, CDR1 is MNHEY and CDR2 is SMNVEV (reference sequence). The V segment lost 6 bases and the J segment 3 bases; nucleotides outside the gene matches: 8.

The gene calls are TRBV6-5 and TRBJ1-5; TRBD1 aligns across 9 bases. Germline CDR1 is MNHEY and CDR2 is SVGAGI. V dropped 6 bases and J dropped 3; count of bases not matched to a gene: 6. CDR3 length: 15 residues. Here the CDR3 reads CASRTRQGDNQPQHF. The CDR3 region has the DNA TGTGCCAGCAGGACCAGACAGGGGGACAATCAGCCCCAGCATTTT.

The chain carries TRBV7-9 and TRBJ1-4; TRBD1 might be the D (6 bases). Germline lookup yields CDR1 SEHNR and CDR2 FQNEAQ (reference sequence). The CDR3 length is 14 residues. Deletions cut 5 bases from V and 6 bases from J, with 13 bases between. The CDR3 is CASSARQDYEKLFF. The CDR3 nucleotides are TGTGCCAGCAGCGCTCGACAGGACTATGAAAAACTGTTTTTT.

The rearrangement joins TRBV18 to TRBJ1-2; D is undetermined. This CDR3 has 13 residues. The germline V gene encodes CDR1 KGHSH and CDR2 LQKENI. Trimming cost V 2 bases and J 2 bases, with 6 bases left between them. CDR3 nucleotide sequence: TGTGCCAGCTCACCAGGAGGGAACTATGGCTACACCTTC. Protein sequence: CASSPGGNYGYTF.

This chain connects TRBV9 to TRBJ1-3, with D maybe TRBD1 (6 bases). V gave up 4 bases and J gave up 4 bases, with 12 bases separating them. The CDR3 contains 14 residues. From germline, CDR1 is SGDLS and CDR2 YYNGEE. This CDR3 is CASSSQGQGNTIYF. The CDR3 DNA reads as TGTGCCAGCAGCTCCCAGGGGCAAGGAAACACCATATATTTT.

The chain employs TRBV5-1 and TRBJ1-1, with unresolved D. Trimming stripped 0 bases from V and 1 base from J, with 7 bases between. The CDR3 sequence is 14 residues long. Germline V CDR1 and CDR2: SGHRS, YFSETQ. The CDR3 DNA reads TGCGCCAGCAGCTTGGAGACCCAGAACACTGAAGCTTTCTTT. It codes for CASSLETQNTEAFF.

The V call is TRBV19, the J call TRBJ2-7, with 9 bases matching TRBD1. Germline V lookup: CDR1 LNHDA, CDR2 SQIVND (reference sequence). This CDR3 has 15 amino acids. V lost 7 bases, J lost 4 bases, and 11 bases stayed unmatched. The CDR3 sequence is CASTPGQGFFYEQYF. CDR3 DNA: TGTGCCAGTACCCCGGGACAGGGTTTTTTTTACGAGCAGTACTTC.

This clone was observed a handful of times. The rearrangement joins TRBV6-1 to TRBJ2-7; 9 bases are shared with TRBD1. V dropped 7 bases and J dropped 5; count of bases not matched to a gene: 6. Germline V gives CDR1 MNHNS, CDR2 SASEGT. The CDR3 is 13 residues long. The CDR3: CASTGTGLHEQYF. The CDR3 nucleotides are TGTGCCAGCACCGGGACAGGGTTGCACGAGCAGTACTTC.

This clone was seen a handful of times. J is TRBJ2-1 and V is TRBV7-9, with TRBD2 identical over 11 bases. This CDR3 is 17 amino acids long. From germline, CDR1 is SEHNR and CDR2 FQNEAQ (reference sequence). V shed 8 bases, J shed 0 bases, and the junction held 9 bases outside the gene matches. Here the CDR3 DNA reads TGTGCCAGCTCAACTAGCGGGGGCCGAAGCTCCTACAATGAGCAGTTCTTC. The encoded protein is CASSTSGGRSSYNEQFF. The variable domain in full, completed from reference TRBV7-9 and TRBJ2-1, reads DTGVSQNPRHKITKRGQNVTFRCDPISEHNRLYWYRQTLGQGPEFLTYFQNEAQLEKSRLLSDRFSAERPKGSFSTLEIQRTEQGDSAMYLCASSTSGGRSSYNEQFFGPGTRLTVL.

This chain connects TRBV6-1 to TRBJ2-7; D is possibly TRBD2 (6 bases). The V end was cut by 2 bases, the J end by 5 bases, with 10 bases between. Germline lookup yields CDR1 MNHNS and CDR2 SASEGT. The CDR3 consists of 13 residues. CDR3 nucleotide sequence: TGTGCCAGCAGTGAACATACGGGGGACGAGCAGTACTTC. This codes for CASSEHTGDEQYF.

This clone was counted a single time. The J gene is TRBJ2-5, the V gene TRBV15; 7 nucleotides align to TRBD1. The junction had 3 bases not matched to a gene; V was cut back by 3 bases and J by 2 bases. Germline CDR1 reads LNHNV; CDR2 reads YYDKDF (reference sequence). This CDR3 is built from 14 residues. The CDR3 is CATSSGQEQETQYF. CDR3 coding DNA: TGTGCCACCAGCAGTGGACAGGAACAAGAGACCCAGTACTTC.

The V and J genes are TRBV5-1 and TRBJ1-1; the D is unclear. Trimming removed 0 bases at V and 3 bases at J, with 6 bases between. Germline V gene lookup returns CDR1 SGHRS and CDR2 YFSETQ. This CDR3 has 13 residues. The CDR3 bases are TGCGCCAGCAGCTTGGCAAGGGACACTGAAGCTTTCTTT. This sequence encodes CASSLARDTEAFF.

The J gene is TRBJ2-6, the V gene TRBV5-1; 7 nucleotides agree with TRBD1. This CDR3 spans 17 amino acids. Unmatched junction bases numbered 10, after V lost 3 bases and J lost 4 bases. The V gene's germline CDR1 is SGHRS and CDR2 YFSETQ. The CDR3 region has the DNA TGCGCCAGCAGCTACAGACAGGGAAAAGCGGGGGCCAACGTCCTGACTTTC. This translates into CASSYRQGKAGANVLTF.

The chain combines TRBV5-4 with TRBJ2-5; D gene unclear. Germline values: CDR1 SGHNT, CDR2 YYREEE (reference sequence). The CDR3 length is 13 residues. The V gene lost 4 bases and the J gene lost 5 bases, with 12 bases spanning the gap. The CDR3 here is CASSNQIGETQYF. The DNA of the CDR3 is TGTGCCAGCAGCAACCAAATCGGGGAGACCCAGTACTTC.

With respect to this clone: A junction boundary mismatches the germline segment, possibly from a read error. V gene TRBV4-1 combines with J gene TRBJ2-7; 9 bases agree with TRBD1. This CDR3 is built from 15 residues. CDR1 and CDR2 (germline): MGHRA, YSYEKL. CDR3 sequence reads: CASSQPGTGSSEQYF. The CDR3 nucleotides are TGCGCCAGCAGCCAACCCGGGACAGGGTCCTCCGAGCAGTACTTC.

This chain links TRBV6-5 with TRBJ2-7; TRBD2 matches at 8 bases. Germline V lookup: CDR1 MNHEY, CDR2 SVGAGI. This CDR3 has 14 amino acids. The J segment lost 6 bases and the V segment lost 6 bases, leaving 10 bases of the junction unmatched. The CDR3: CASRNSGTSGEQYF. The CDR3 DNA is TGTGCCAGCAGAAACTCGGGAACTAGCGGCGAGCAGTACTTC.

The count of this clone is one. This rearrangement joins TRBV5-6 to TRBJ1-1; TRBD1 might be the D (6 bases). Germline assignment: CDR1 SGHDT and CDR2 YYEEEE. The CDR3 loop spans 16 amino acids. V lost 1 base to trimming and J lost 0 bases, with 13 bases between them. CDR3 nucleotide sequence: TGTGCCAGCAGCTTGAAGTTTGGGGGCTTGAACACTGAAGCTTTCTTT. Encoded protein: CASSLKFGGLNTEAFF.

The chain has TRBV4-2 and TRBJ1-5, with D perhaps matching TRBD1 (6 bases). This CDR3 region has 14 residues. The V gene lost 1 base and the J gene lost 8 bases, with 12 bases spanning the gap. In germline, CDR1 is LGHNA, CDR2 YNFKEQ. CDR3: CASSQGRGWEPQHF. The CDR3 DNA is TGTGCCAGCAGCCAAGGTAGGGGGTGGGAGCCCCAGCATTTT.